These 10 T cell receptor beta chains were sequenced from one sample in a study of shared clonotypes between healthy human individuals. Repertoires were generated with immunoSEQ multiplex PCR, while TCRdb's copy carries only in-frame clones and drops some. The data contain about 2.1 million clones, more than 85% of them singletons. CD8 cells regarded as naive lacked CD45RO, were positively chosen for CCR7, and omitted terminally differentiated effector memory CD45RA+ cells. Sequencing used naive CD8+ T cells from PBMCs. These receptors were obtained from a man in his late teens or twenties in good health. Some clones in this sample may be carry-over from other donors' samples.

CDR3 in amino acids: CASSPHPGTVNTEAFF. CDR3 sequence (DNA): TGTGCCAGCAGCCCCCACCCCGGGACGGTGAACACTGAAGCTTTCTTT. This chain uses TRBV9 with TRBJ1-1; D perhaps matches TRBD1 (5 bases). The germline CDR1 and CDR2 sequences are SGDLS and YYNGEE. The V end lost 4 bases, the J end lost 0 bases, and 16 bases lay between the germline ends. The CDR3 totals 16 residues.

The chain combines TRBV5-1 with TRBJ2-7; D not resolved. Germline CDR1 reads SGHRS; CDR2 reads YFSETQ. The CDR3 is 13 amino acids. Deletions cut 4 bases from V and 2 bases from J, with 10 bases between. The CDR3 coding sequence is TGCGCCAGCAGCCTTAAGACAACCTACGAGCAGTACTTC. Amino acid sequence: CASSLKTTYEQYF.

In its sample, this clone was seen once. V usage is TRBV10-1 and J usage is TRBJ1-5; D remains ambiguous. Deletions cut 3 bases from V and 1 base from J, with 4 bases between. The CDR3 has 13 amino acids. Per the germline V gene, CDR1 is WNHNN and CDR2 is SYGVQD (reference sequence). The CDR3 DNA follows: TGCGCCAGCAGTGAAACCAGCAATCAGCCCCAGCATTTT. Protein product: CASSETSNQPQHF.

The V call is TRBV7-9, the J call TRBJ2-2; the D is unclear. The V end was cut by 1 base, the J end by 1 base, with 4 bases between. CDR1 SEHNR and CDR2 FQNEAQ come from the germline V gene (reference sequence). The CDR3 is made up of 14 amino acids. As DNA, the CDR3 is TGTGCCAGCAGCTTAGGTGTGAACACCGGGGAGCTGTTTTTT. Translating it yields CASSLGVNTGELFF.

The rearrangement links TRBV7-6 to TRBJ1-3, with D maybe TRBD1 (5 bases). Between the trimmed V and J ends, which lost 5 bases and 4 bases, there was a span of 15 bases. This CDR3 contains 15 residues. From germline, CDR1 is SGHVS and CDR2 FNYEAQ. Written as DNA, the CDR3 is TGTGCCAGCAGCGTATACCGGGACCGGGGAAACACCATATATTTT. Translated: CASSVYRDRGNTIYF.

This clone was detected only once. The chain has TRBV19 and TRBJ1-5; 7 bases fit TRBD1. V lost 5 bases, J lost 2 bases, and 6 bases stayed unmatched. This CDR3 has 15 amino acids. Germline V lookup: CDR1 LNHDA, CDR2 SQIVND (reference sequence). The CDR3 region has the DNA TGTGCCAGTAGTCCCCACAGGGGACGCAATCAGCCCCAGCATTTT. The encoded protein is CASSPHRGRNQPQHF.

For the CDR3, the DNA is TGTGCCAGCAGTGATACAGGGGACTATGGCTACACCTTC. Amino acid sequence: CASSDTGDYGYTF. The chain links TRBV2 to TRBJ1-2, with 7 nucleotides matching TRBD1. This CDR3 has 13 residues. V lost 3 bases and J lost 3; bases outside the gene matches: 1. Germline lookup yields CDR1 SNHLY and CDR2 FYNNEI.

CDR3 nucleotide sequence: TGTGCCAGCAGCCAAGAGGGGCGGGCCCAAGAGACCCAGTACTTC. Its translation is CASSQEGRAQETQYF. The genes are TRBV4-2 and TRBJ2-5; D possibly matches TRBD1 or TRBD2 (5 bases each). From germline, CDR1 is LGHNA and CDR2 YNFKEQ. The CDR3 runs to 15 residues. Trimming cost V 0 bases and J 1 base, with 9 bases left between them.

The chain is built from TRBV6-6 and TRBJ2-7; the D gene could be TRBD1 or TRBD2 (5 bases each). CDR1 and CDR2 from the germline V gene are MNHNY and SVGAGI (reference sequence). Between the trimmed V and J ends, which lost 8 bases and 4 bases, there was a span of 9 bases. CDR3 length: 11 amino acids. CDR3 bases: TGTGCCAGCTCGGGGCCTTACGAGCAGTACTTC. Translated: CASSGPYEQYF.

V gene TRBV4-3 combines with J gene TRBJ2-1; 13 bases match TRBD2. Germline CDR1 LGHNA, CDR2 YSLEER. The CDR3 extends over 17 amino acids. Trimming cost V 0 bases and J 6 bases; bases outside gene matches: 5. The CDR3 loop is CASSQDGGLAGSNEQFF. For the CDR3, the DNA is TGCGCCAGCAGCCAAGATGGGGGACTAGCGGGAAGCAATGAGCAGTTCTTC.